The clone carrying this T cell receptor (beta chain) came up a few times. Its antigen is not known. The V end was cut by 4 bases, the J end by 0 bases, with 10 bases between. CDR1 is SNHLY and CDR2 is FYNNEI in the germline V gene. The CDR3 has 15 amino acids. The sample belongs to a study of cytomegalovirus exposure and HLA in healthy donors. The PCR ran on 60 Vbeta and 13 Jbeta primers. Clones were sequenced by immunoSEQ multiplex PCR, and TCRdb holds only the in-frame ones, with some missing. The sample shows some 190,000 clones, about 83% of them seen only once. Study-wide findings and caveats: The study carried out a later analysis of TCR beta sequences. It associated some 15,000 of them with specific HLA alleles at a false discovery rate of 0.05.

The chain recombines TRBV2 with TRBJ2-1, with D unclear. Input material: PBMCs. The clonotype was recovered from a female donor in good health and CMV-seronegative. CDR3 protein: CASSARSSSYNEQFF. CDR3 sequence (DNA): TGTGCCAGCAGTGCCCGATCTAGCTCCTACAATGAGCAGTTCTTC.